Below, 9 T cell receptor beta chains from the same sample are listed, as sequenced in a study of blood T cell repertoires in COVID-19 (TCRdb year 2020). The library was made by the immunoSEQ multiplex PCR assay. In TCRdb, the immuneACCESS table is reduced to in-frame sequences with V and J assigned. These tables do not hold every clone; where another copy was compared, an unresolved V gene accounts for under half, and the others remain unexplained. The sample table lists over 150,000 clones, 88% of them with a count of one. The leading ten clones occupy about 8.4% of the sample. The sequencing input was PBMCs or T cells enriched from blood (not recorded which). These TCRs come from a woman aged 18 to 35 who had recovered from COVID-19.

The genes are TRBV19 and TRBJ1-4; a possible D gene is TRBD1 (5 bases). The CDR3 sequence is 16 residues long. V lost 7 bases to trimming and J lost 0 bases, with 15 bases between them. Germline CDR1 and CDR2: LNHDA and SQIVND (reference sequence). CDR3 residues: CASKGAKEATNEKLFF. CDR3 nucleotides: TGTGCCAGTAAAGGGGCTAAGGAAGCAACTAATGAAAAACTGTTTTTT.

This chain links TRBV28 with TRBJ2-2; TRBD2 aligns across 14 bases. The CDR3 runs 19 residues. Trimming cost V 1 base and J 5 bases; bases outside gene matches: 9. Germline CDR1 MDHEN, CDR2 SYDVKM. CDR3 residues: CASSLLGLAGEHITGELFF. The DNA of the CDR3 is TGTGCCAGCAGTTTATTGGGACTAGCGGGGGAACACATAACCGGGGAGCTGTTTTTT.

The chain carries TRBV11-2 and TRBJ2-5; D perhaps matches TRBD1 (6 bases). Deletions cut 5 bases from V and 9 bases from J, with 25 bases between. The CDR3 extends over 16 amino acids. Germline values: CDR1 SGHAT, CDR2 FQNNGV. The CDR3 DNA follows: TGTGCCAGCAGCGTCGCGTCAGGGGCCCCCCGTTGGGCCCAGTACTTC. The encoded protein is CASSVASGAPRWAQYF.

The chain is built from TRBV29-1 and TRBJ2-1; D is unclear. The CDR3 spans 13 residues. V lost 4 bases, J lost 0 bases, and 7 bases lay in between. The germline V gene has CDR1 SQVTM and CDR2 ANQGSEA. The CDR3 loop is CSVAGGSYNEQFF. CDR3 nucleotides: TGCAGCGTTGCTGGCGGCTCCTACAATGAGCAGTTCTTC.

To note about this clone: The same CDR3 arises from other DNA sequences in this sample as well. The chain combines TRBV9 with TRBJ2-1; TRBD2 matches 9 bases. The CDR3 has 16 amino acids. Germline lookup yields CDR1 SGDLS and CDR2 YYNGEE. V lost 2 bases, J lost 0 bases, and 3 bases stayed unmatched. The CDR3 loop reads CASSVGLAVSYNEQFF. The CDR3 nucleotides read TGTGCCAGCAGCGTGGGACTAGCAGTCTCCTACAATGAGCAGTTCTTC.

The gene calls are TRBV18 and TRBJ2-7; D gene unclear. Trimming cost V 3 bases and J 3 bases, with 18 bases left between them. The CDR3 length is 16 residues. Germline loops: CDR1 KGHSH, CDR2 LQKENI. The CDR3 DNA is TGTGCCAGCTCACCTGATCTAGTCTTCCGCCTCTACGAGCAGTACTTC. It encodes CASSPDLVFRLYEQYF.

This clone was seen only once. This chain links TRBV10-2 with TRBJ2-3; D uncertain. V dropped 3 bases and J dropped 3 bases, with 4 bases sitting between them. The V gene's germline CDR1 is WSHSY and CDR2 SAAADI. The CDR3 is 12 residues long. The CDR3 DNA sequence: TGCGCCAGCAGTGATAAAACAGATACGCAGTATTTT. Encoded protein: CASSDKTDTQYF.

The rearrangement joins TRBV7-9 to TRBJ2-1; TRBD1 matches 8 bases. V lost 5 bases, J lost 5 bases, and 11 bases stayed unmatched. Germline values: CDR1 SEHNR, CDR2 FQNEAQ (reference sequence). The CDR3 covers 16 residues. The CDR3 sequence: CASSDFLQGVNNEQFF. The CDR3 nucleotides are TGTGCCAGCAGCGATTTTCTACAGGGGGTAAACAATGAGCAGTTCTTC.

The table lists this clone with a few counts. The V gene is TRBV4-3, the J gene TRBJ1-4; perhaps TRBD1 as D (5 bases). Trimming left V 0 bases short and J 8 bases short, with 13 bases between. Germline V gene data show CDR1 as LGHNA and CDR2 as YSLEER. The CDR3 has 15 residues. CDR3 coding DNA: TGCGCCAGCAGCCAAGATCAGGGTTTAGGGGAAAAACTGTTTTTT. Its protein is CASSQDQGLGEKLFF.